These 7 T cell receptor beta chains originate from one sample sequenced in a study of early T cells in non-severe SARS-CoV-2 infection. MiXCR was run by TCRdb on the 5' RACE reads, yielding one entry per CDR3 protein. The data hold around 80,000 distinct CDR3 sequences, with less than 15% observed a single time. The source material was whole blood. These receptors all come from an adult who was a healthcare worker with PCR-confirmed SARS-CoV-2 infection or an uninfected control (not recorded which).

V usage is TRBV29-1 and J usage is TRBJ2-3; 14 bases line up with TRBD2. The CDR3 length is 15 residues. Germline loops: CDR1 SQVTM, CDR2 ANQGSEA. V gave up 4 bases and J gave up 4 bases; unmatched junction bases: 4. CDR3 DNA sequence: TGCAGCGTTGGACTAGCGGGAGGGCAAGCAGATACGCAGTATTTT. It yields the protein CSVGLAGGQADTQYF.

The V call is TRBV15, the J call TRBJ2-7, with TRBD1 matching 7 bases. J was trimmed by 7 bases and V by 5 bases; bases with no gene match: 8. Germline V gene data show CDR1 as LNHNV and CDR2 as YYDKDF (reference sequence). The CDR3 is made up of 13 amino acids. The CDR3 DNA is TGTGCCACCAGCCGGGACAGCCACGAAGAGCAGTACTTC. Protein: CATSRDSHEEQYF.

In this sample, this clonotype turned up a few times. The chain employs TRBV7-9 and TRBJ1-6; TRBD1 is a possible D gene (5 bases). The V end lost 4 bases, the J end lost 10 bases, and 11 bases lay between the germline ends. The CDR3 is 13 residues long. Germline CDR1 is SEHNR and CDR2 is FQNEAQ (reference sequence). The chain's CDR3 is CASSWGSWSPLHF. CDR3 bases: TGTGCCAGCAGCTGGGGGAGTTGGTCACCCCTCCACTTT.

The sample holds a few counts of this clonotype. V gene TRBV20-1 combines with J gene TRBJ2-1; D remains unclear. CDR3 size: 13 residues. The V end lost 2 bases, the J end lost 2 bases, and 7 bases lay between the germline ends. Germline loops: CDR1 DFQATT, CDR2 SNEGSKA (reference sequence). CDR3 region: CSARKYTYNEQFF. CDR3 coding DNA: TGCAGTGCTAGAAAGTACACCTACAATGAGCAGTTCTTC.

The chain combines TRBV18 with TRBJ1-2; D is unclear. CDR1 and CDR2 from the germline V gene are KGHSH and LQKENI. V gave up 3 bases and J gave up 4 bases, with 9 bases separating them. The length of the CDR3 is 13 residues. The CDR3 protein is CASSPGVGYGYTF. For the CDR3, the DNA is TGTGCCAGCTCACCGGGAGTCGGCTATGGCTACACCTTC.

A word on this clonotype: This clone may be a read error of a much larger clone one base away. Here the CDR3 reads CASSYLWVQETQYF. The CDR3 region has the DNA TGTGCCAGCAGTTACCTCTGGGTCCAAGAGACCCAGTACTTC. The V gene is TRBV6-6, the J gene TRBJ2-5; D remains ambiguous. The CDR3 totals 14 residues. CDR1 and CDR2 from the germline V gene are MNHNY and SVGAGI (reference sequence). The germline V and J ends were trimmed by 2 bases and 1 base, with 8 bases remaining between them.

In its sample, this clonotype was seen a few times. This chain links TRBV3-1 with TRBJ2-3, with 7 nucleotides matching TRBD1. Germline assignment: CDR1 LGHDT and CDR2 YNNKEL (reference sequence). The CDR3 runs to 16 residues. V was clipped by 0 bases and J by 5 bases; unmatched bases: 8. Written as DNA, the CDR3 is TGTGCCAGCAGCCAAGATTCCAACAGGGGCTTAGATACGCAGTATTTT. Its protein is CASSQDSNRGLDTQYF.